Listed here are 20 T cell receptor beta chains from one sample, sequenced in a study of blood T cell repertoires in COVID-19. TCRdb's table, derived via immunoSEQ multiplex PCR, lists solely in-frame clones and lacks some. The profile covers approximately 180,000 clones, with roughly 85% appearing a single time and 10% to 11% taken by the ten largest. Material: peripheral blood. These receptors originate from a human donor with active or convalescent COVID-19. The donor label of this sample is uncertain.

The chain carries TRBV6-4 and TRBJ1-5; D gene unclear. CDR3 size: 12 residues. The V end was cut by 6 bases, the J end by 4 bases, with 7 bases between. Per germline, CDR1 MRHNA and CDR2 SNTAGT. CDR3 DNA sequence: TGTGCCAGCAGGGGCGCGAATCAGCCCCAGCATTTT. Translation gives CASRGANQPQHF.

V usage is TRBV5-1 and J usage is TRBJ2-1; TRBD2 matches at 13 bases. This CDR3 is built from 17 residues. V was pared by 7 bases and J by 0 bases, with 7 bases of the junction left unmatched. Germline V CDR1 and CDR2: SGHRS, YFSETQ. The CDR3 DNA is TGCGCCAGCCGCTCCACTAGCGGGGGGGCCTCCTACAATGAGCAGTTCTTC. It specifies CASRSTSGGASYNEQFF.

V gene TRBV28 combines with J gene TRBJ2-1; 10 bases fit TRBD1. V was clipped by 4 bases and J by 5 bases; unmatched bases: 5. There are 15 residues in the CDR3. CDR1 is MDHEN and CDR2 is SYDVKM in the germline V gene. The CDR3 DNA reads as TGTGCCAGCAGTTCCGGGACAGGGGTTGACAATGAGCAGTTCTTC. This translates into CASSSGTGVDNEQFF. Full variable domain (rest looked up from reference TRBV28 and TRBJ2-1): DVKVTQSSRYLVKRTGEKVFLECVQDMDHENMFWYRQDPGLGLRLIYFSYDVKMKEKGDIPEGYSVSREKKERFSLILESASTNQTSMYLCASSSGTGVDNEQFFGPGTRLTVL.

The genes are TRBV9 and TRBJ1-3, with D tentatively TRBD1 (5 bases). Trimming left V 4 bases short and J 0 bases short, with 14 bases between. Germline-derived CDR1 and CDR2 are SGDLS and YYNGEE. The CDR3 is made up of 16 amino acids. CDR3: CASSSQQVPSGNTIYF. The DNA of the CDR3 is TGTGCCAGCAGCTCCCAACAGGTCCCCTCTGGAAACACCATATATTTT.

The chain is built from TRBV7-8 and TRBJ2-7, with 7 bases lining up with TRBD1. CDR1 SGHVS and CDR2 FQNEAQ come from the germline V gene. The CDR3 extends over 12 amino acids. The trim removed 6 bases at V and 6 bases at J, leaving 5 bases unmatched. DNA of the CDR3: TGTGCCAGCAGGCAACAGGGGCGCGAGCAGTACTTC. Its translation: CASRQQGREQYF.

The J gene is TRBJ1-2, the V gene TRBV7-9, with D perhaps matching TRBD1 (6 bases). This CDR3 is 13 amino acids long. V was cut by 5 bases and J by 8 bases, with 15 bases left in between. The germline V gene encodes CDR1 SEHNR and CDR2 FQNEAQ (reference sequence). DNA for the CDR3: TGTGCCAGCAGCCGGTGGGACATGGGCGGCTACACCTTC. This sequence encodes CASSRWDMGGYTF.

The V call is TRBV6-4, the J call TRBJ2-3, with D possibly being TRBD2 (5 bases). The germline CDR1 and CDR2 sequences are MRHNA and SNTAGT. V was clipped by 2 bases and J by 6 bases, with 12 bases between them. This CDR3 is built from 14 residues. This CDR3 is CASSDQSGQDTQYF. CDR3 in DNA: TGTGCCAGCAGTGACCAGAGCGGCCAGGATACGCAGTATTTT.

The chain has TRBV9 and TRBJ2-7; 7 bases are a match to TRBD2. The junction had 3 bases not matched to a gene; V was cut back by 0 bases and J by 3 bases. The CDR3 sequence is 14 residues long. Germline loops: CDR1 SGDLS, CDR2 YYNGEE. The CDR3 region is CASSVASGHYEQYF. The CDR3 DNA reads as TGTGCCAGCAGCGTAGCTAGCGGACACTACGAGCAGTACTTC.

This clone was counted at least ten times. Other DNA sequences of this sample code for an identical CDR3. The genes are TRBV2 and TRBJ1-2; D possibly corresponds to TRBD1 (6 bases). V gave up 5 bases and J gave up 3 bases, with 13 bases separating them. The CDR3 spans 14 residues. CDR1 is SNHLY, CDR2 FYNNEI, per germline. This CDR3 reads CASSWTVLDYGYTF. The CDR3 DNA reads TGTGCCAGCAGTTGGACAGTACTGGACTATGGCTACACCTTC.

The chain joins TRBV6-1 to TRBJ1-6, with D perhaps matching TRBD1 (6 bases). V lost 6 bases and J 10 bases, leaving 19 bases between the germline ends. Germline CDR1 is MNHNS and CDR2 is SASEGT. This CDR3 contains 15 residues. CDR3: CASSTSGDPLSPLHF. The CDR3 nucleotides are TGTGCCAGCAGCACCTCAGGGGACCCTTTGTCACCCCTCCACTTT.

The CDR3 loop reads CASSLGGGFGNEQFF. The CDR3 DNA sequence: TGTGCCAGCAGCTTAGGGGGGGGTTTTGGCAATGAGCAGTTCTTC. The chain recombines TRBV7-6 with TRBJ2-1; 7 positions match TRBD2. The CDR3 has 15 residues. Per the germline V gene, CDR1 is SGHVS and CDR2 is FNYEAQ. After removal of 1 base from V and 6 bases from J, the junction contained 6 bases not matched to a gene.

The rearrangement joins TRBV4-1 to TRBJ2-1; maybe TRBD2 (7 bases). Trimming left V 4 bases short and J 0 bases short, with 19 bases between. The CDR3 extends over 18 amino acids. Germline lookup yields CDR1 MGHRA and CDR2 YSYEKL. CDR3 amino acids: CASSLRGGGLSSYNEQFF. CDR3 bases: TGCGCCAGCAGCCTTCGTGGGGGGGGCCTCAGCTCCTACAATGAGCAGTTCTTC.

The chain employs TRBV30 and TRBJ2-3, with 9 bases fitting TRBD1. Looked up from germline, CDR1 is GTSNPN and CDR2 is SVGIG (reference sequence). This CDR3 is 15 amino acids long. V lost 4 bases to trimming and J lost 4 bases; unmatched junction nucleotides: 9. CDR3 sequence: CAWNYGQGLADTQYF. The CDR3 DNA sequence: TGTGCCTGGAACTATGGACAGGGGCTCGCAGATACGCAGTATTTT.

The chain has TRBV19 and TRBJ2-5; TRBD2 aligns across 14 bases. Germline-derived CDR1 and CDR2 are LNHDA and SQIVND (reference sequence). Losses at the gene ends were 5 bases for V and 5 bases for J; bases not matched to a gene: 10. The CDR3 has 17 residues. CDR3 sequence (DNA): TGTGCCAGTAGTCCGGGACTAGCGGGAGAGGGTGAGGAGACCCAGTACTTC. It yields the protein CASSPGLAGEGEETQYF.

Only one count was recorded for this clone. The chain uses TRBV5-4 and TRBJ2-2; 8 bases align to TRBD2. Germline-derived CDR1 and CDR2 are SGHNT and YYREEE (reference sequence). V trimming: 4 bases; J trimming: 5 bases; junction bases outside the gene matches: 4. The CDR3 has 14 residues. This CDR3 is CASSKAGETGELFF. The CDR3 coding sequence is TGTGCCAGCAGCAAAGCGGGAGAGACCGGGGAGCTGTTTTTT. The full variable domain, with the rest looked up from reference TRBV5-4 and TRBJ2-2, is ETGVTQSPTHLIKTRGQQVTLRCSSQSGHNTVSWYQQALGQGPQFIFQYYREEENGRGNFPPRFSGLQFPNYSSELNVNALELDDSALYLCASSKAGETGELFFGEGSRLTVL.

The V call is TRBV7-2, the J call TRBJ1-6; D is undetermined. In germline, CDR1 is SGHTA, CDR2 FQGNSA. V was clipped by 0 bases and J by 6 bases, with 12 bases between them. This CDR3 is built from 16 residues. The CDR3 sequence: CASSLANGVPNSPLHF. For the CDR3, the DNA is TGTGCCAGCAGCTTAGCCAACGGGGTCCCTAATTCACCCCTCCACTTT.

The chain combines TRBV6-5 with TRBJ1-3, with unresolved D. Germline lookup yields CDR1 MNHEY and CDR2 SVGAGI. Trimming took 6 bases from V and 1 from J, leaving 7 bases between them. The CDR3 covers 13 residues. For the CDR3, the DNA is TGTGCCAGCAGCCGCGTATCTGGAAACACCATATATTTT. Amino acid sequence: CASSRVSGNTIYF.

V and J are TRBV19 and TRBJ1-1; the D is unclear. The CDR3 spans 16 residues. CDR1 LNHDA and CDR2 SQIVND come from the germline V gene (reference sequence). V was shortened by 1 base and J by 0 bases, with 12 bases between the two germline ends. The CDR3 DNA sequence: TGTGCCAGTAGTATAGTCGCCGACAACATGAACACTGAAGCTTTCTTT. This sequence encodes CASSIVADNMNTEAFF. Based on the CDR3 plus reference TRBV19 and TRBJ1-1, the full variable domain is DGGITQSPKYLFRKEGQNVTLSCEQNLNHDAMYWYRQDPGQGLRLIYYSQIVNDFQKGDIAEGYSVSREKKESFPLTVTSAQKNPTAFYLCASSIVADNMNTEAFFGQGTRLTVV.

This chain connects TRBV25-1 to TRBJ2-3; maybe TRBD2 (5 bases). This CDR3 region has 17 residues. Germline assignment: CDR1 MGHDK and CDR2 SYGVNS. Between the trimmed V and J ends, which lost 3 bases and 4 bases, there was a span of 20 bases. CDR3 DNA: TGTGCCAGCAGTGAGGTTCTAGCAACATTTGGGGCAGATACGCAGTATTTT. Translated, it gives CASSEVLATFGADTQYF.

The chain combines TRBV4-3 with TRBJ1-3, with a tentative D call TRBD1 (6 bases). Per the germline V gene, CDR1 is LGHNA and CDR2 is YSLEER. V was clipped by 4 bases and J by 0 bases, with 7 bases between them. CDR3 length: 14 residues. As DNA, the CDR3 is TGCGCCAGCAGCCTGACAGGCTCTGGAAACACCATATATTTT. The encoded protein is CASSLTGSGNTIYF.